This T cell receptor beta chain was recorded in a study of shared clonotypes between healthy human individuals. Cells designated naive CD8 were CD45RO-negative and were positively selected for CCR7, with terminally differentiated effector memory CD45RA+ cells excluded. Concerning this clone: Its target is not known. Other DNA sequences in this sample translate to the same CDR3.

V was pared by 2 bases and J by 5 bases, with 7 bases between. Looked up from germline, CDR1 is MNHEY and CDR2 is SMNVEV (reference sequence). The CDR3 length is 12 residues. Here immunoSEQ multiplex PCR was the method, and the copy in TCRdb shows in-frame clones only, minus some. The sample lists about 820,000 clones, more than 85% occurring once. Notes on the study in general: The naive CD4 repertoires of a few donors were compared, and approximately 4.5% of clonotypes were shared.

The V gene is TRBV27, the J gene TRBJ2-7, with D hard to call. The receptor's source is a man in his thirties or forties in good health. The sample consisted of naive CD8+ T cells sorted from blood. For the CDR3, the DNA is TGTGCCAGCAGTTTAATCGGCGACGAGCAGTACTTC. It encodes CASSLIGDEQYF.